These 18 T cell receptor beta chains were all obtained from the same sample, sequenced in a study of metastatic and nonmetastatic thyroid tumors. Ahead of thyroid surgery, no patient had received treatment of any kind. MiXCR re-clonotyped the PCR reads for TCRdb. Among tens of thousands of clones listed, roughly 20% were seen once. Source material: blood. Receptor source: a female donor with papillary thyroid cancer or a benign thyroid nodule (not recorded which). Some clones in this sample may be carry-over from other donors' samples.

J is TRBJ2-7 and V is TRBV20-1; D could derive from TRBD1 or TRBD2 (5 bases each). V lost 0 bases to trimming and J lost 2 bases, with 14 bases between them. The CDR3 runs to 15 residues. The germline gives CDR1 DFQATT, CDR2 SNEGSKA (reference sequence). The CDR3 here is CSARDLEGQAYEQYF. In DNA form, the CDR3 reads TGCAGTGCTAGAGATCTAGAGGGGCAGGCCTACGAGCAGTACTTC.

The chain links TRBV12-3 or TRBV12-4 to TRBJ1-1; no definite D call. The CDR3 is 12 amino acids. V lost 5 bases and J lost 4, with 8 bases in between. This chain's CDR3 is CASSSRGTEAFF. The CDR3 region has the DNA TGTGCCAGCAGTAGCCGGGGCACTGAAGCTTTCTTT.

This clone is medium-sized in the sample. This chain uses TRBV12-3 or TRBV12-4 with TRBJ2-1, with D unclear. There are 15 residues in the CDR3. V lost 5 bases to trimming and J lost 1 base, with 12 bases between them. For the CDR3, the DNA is TGTGCCAGCAGTCCTCTGGTGGGATCCTACAATGAGCAGTTCTTC. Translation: CASSPLVGSYNEQFF.

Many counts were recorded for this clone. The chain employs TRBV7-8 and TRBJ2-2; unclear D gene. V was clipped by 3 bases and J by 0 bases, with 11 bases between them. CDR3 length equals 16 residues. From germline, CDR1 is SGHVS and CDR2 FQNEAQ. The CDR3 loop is CASSFAGSPNTGELFF. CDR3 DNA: TGTGCCAGCAGCTTTGCCGGGTCCCCGAACACCGGGGAGCTGTTTTTT.

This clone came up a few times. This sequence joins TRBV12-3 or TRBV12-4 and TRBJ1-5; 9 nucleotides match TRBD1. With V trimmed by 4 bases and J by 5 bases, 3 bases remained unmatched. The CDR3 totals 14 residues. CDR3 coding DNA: TGTGCCAGCAGTTCCGGGACAGGGCATCAGCCCCAGCATTTT. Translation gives CASSSGTGHQPQHF.

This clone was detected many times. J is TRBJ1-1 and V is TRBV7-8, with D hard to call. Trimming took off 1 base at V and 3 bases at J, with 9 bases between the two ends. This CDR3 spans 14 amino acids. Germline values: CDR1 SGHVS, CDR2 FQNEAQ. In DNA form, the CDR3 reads TGTGCCAGCAGCTTAGGGAGACACCACACTGAAGCTTTCTTT. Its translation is CASSLGRHHTEAFF. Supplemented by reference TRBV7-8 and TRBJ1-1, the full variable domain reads GAGVSQSPRYKVAKRGQDVALRCDPISGHVSLFWYQQALGQGPEFLTYFQNEAQLDKSGLPSDRFFAERPEGSVSTLKIQRTQQEDSAVYLCASSLGRHHTEAFFGQGTRLTVV.

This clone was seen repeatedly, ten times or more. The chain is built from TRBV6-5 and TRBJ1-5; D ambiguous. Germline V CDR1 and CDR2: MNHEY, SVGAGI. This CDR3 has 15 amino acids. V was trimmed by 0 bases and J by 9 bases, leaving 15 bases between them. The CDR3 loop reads CASSYSKAGTGPQHF. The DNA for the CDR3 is TGTGCCAGCAGTTACTCAAAGGCAGGCACTGGGCCCCAGCATTTT.

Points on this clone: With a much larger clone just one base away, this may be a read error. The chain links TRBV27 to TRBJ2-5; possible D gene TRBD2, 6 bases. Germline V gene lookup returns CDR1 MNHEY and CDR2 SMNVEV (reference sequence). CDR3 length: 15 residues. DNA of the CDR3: TGTGCCAGCCACTCGGGCGGGACTCTTCAAGATACCCAGTACTTC. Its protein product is CASHSGGTLQDTQYF.

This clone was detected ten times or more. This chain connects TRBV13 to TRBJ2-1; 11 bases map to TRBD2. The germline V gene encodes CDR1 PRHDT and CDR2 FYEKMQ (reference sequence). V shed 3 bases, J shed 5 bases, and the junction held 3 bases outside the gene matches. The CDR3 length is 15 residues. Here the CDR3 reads CASSFVLAGDNEQFF. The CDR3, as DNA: TGTGCCAGCAGCTTCGTACTAGCGGGAGACAATGAGCAGTTCTTC.

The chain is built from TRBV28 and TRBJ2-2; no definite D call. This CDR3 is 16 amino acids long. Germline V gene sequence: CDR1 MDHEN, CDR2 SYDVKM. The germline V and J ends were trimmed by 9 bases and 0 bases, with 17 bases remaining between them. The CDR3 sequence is CARTTDRQSNTGELFF. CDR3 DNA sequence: TGTGCCAGAACGACCGATCGGCAATCGAACACCGGGGAGCTGTTTTTT.

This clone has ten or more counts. CDR3 sequence: CASSLVGWDRVKPQPQHF. In DNA form, the CDR3 reads TGTGCCAGCAGCTTAGTAGGATGGGACAGGGTCAAACCTCAGCCCCAGCATTTT. This chain uses TRBV7-8 with TRBJ1-5; 9 bases map to TRBD1. The CDR3 has 18 residues. The germline V gene encodes CDR1 SGHVS and CDR2 FQNEAQ. After removal of 1 base from V and 6 bases from J, the junction contained 13 bases not matched to a gene.

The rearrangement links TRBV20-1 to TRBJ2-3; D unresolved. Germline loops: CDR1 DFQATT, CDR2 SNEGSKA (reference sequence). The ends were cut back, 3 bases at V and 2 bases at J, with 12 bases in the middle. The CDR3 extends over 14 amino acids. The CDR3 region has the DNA TGCAGTGCTAGTGATGACTCCCTCACAGATACGCAGTATTTT. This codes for CSASDDSLTDTQYF.

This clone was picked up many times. CDR3 nucleotide sequence: TGTGCCAGCAGACTGGACCTAGTAGAGACCCAGTACTTC. Translation: CASRLDLVETQYF. V and J are TRBV3-1 and TRBJ2-5; D not resolved. Trimming removed 6 bases from V and 4 bases from J, with 12 bases in between. CDR3 length: 13 residues. CDR1 and CDR2 from the germline V gene are LGHDT and YNNKEL (reference sequence).

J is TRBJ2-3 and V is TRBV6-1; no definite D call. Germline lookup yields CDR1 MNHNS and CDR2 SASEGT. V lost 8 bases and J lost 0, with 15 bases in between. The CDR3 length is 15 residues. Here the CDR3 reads CASGPSGSSTDTQYF. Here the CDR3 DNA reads TGTGCCAGCGGACCGAGTGGTTCTAGCACAGATACGCAGTATTTT.

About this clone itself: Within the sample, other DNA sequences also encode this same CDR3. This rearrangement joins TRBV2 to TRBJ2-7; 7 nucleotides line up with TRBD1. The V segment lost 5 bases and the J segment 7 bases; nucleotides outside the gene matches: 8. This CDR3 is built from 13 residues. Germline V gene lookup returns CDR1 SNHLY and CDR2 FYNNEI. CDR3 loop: CASSRQGSGEQYF. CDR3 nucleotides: TGTGCCAGCAGTCGACAGGGATCGGGAGAGCAGTACTTC. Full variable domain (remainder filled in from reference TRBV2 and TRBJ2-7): EPEVTQTPSHQVTQMGQEVILRCVPISNHLYFYWYRQILGQKVEFLVSFYNNEISEKSEIFDDQFSVERPDGSNFTLKIRSTKLEDSAMYFCASSRQGSGEQYFGPGTRLTVT.

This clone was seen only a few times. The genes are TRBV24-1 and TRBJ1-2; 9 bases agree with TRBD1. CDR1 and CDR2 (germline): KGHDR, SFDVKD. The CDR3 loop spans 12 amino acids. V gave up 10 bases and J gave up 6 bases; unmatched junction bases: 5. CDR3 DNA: TGTGCCACGGGACAGGGCCGGGATGGCTACACCTTC. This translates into CATGQGRDGYTF.

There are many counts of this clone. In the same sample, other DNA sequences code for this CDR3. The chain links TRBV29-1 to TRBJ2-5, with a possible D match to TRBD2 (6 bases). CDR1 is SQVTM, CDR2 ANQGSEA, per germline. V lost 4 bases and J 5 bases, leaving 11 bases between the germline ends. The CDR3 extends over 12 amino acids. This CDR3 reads CSVGPRGETQYF. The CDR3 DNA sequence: TGCAGCGTTGGCCCCCGGGGGGAGACCCAGTACTTC.

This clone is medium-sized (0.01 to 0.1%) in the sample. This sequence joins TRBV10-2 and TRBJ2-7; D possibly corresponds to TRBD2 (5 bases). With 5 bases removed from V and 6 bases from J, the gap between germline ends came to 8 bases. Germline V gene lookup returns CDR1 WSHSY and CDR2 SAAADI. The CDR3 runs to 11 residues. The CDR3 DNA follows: TGCGCCAGCAGTAGCGGAGTCGAGCAGTACTTC. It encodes CASSSGVEQYF.